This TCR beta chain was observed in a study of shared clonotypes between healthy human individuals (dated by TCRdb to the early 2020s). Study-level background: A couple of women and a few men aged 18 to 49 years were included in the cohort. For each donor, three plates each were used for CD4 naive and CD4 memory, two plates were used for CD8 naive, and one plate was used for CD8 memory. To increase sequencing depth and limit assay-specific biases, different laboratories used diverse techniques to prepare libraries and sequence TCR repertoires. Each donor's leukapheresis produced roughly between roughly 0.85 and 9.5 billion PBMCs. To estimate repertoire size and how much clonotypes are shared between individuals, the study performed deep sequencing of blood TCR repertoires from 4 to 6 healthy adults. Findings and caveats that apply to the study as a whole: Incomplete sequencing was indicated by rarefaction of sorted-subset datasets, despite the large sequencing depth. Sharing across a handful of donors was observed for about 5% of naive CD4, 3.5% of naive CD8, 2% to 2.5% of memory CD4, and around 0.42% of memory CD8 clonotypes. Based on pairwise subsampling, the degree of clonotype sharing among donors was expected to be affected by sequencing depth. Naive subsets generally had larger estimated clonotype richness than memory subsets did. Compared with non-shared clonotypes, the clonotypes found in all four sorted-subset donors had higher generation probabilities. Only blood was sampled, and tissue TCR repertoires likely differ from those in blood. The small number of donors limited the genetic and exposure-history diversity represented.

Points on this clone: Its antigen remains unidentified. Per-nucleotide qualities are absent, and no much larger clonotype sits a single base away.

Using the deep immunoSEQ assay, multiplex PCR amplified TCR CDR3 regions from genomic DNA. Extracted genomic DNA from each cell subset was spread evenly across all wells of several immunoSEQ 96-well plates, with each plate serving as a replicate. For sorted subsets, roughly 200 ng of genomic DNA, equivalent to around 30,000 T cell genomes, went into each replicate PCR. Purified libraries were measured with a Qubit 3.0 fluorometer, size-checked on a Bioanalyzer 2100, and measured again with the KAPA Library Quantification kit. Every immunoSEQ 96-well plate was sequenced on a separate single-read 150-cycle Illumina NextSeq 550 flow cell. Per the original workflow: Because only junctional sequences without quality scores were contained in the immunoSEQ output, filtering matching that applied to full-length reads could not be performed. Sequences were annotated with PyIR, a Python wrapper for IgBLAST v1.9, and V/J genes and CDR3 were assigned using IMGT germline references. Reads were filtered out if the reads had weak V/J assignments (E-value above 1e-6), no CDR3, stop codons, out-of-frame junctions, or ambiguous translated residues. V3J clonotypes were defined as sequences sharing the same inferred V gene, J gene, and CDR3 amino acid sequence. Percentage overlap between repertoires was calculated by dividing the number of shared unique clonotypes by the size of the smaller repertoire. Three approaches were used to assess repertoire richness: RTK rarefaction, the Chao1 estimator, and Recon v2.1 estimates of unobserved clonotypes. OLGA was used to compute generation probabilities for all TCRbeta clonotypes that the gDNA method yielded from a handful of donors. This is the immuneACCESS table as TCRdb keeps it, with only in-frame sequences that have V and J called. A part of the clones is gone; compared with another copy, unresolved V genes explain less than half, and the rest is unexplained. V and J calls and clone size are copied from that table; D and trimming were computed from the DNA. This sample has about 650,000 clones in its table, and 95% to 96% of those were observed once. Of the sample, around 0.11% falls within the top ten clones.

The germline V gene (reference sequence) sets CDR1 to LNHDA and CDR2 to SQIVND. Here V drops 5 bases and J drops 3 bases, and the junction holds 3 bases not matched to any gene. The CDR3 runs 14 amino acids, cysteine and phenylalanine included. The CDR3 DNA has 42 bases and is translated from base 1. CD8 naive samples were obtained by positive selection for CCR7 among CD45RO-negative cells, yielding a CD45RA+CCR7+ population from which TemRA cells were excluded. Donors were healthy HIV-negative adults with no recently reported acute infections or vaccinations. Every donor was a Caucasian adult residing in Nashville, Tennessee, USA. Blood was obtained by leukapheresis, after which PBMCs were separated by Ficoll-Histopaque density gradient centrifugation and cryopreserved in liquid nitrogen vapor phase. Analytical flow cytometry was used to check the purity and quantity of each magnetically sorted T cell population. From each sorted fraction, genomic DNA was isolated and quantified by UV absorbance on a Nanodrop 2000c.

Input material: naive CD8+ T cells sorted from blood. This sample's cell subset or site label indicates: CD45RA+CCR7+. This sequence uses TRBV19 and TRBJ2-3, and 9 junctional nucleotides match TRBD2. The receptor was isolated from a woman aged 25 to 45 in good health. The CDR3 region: CASSEGLATDTQYF. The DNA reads TGTGCCAGTAGTGAGGGACTAGCAACAGATACGCAGTATTTT.